One and the same sample provided the 27 T cell receptor beta chains below, sequenced in a study of T cell repertoires in ileal Crohn's disease. Sample time point: inflamed ileum from the surgical specimen. Sequenced by immunoSEQ multiplex PCR; TCRdb stores in-frame clones only, minus some. The sample shows around 15,000 clones, about 76% of them seen only once. Sequenced sample: ileal tissue. The origin of the receptors is an adult with Crohn's disease.

Only a few counts were recorded for this clone. This chain uses TRBV6-1 with TRBJ1-5; 8 bases map to TRBD1. V lost 5 bases, J lost 2 bases, and 5 bases stayed unmatched. Germline V gene lookup returns CDR1 MNHNS and CDR2 SASEGT. This CDR3 spans 15 amino acids. CDR3 nucleotides: TGTGCCAGCAGTTTCTTGGACAGGGGCAATCAGCCCCAGCATTTT. Translation gives CASSFLDRGNQPQHF.

The rearrangement joins TRBV13 to TRBJ2-7; 8 nucleotides align to TRBD2. Unmatched junction bases numbered 7, after V lost 3 bases and J lost 3 bases. Germline lookup yields CDR1 PRHDT and CDR2 FYEKMQ (reference sequence). This CDR3 is 15 amino acids long. The CDR3: CASSFGRATFYEQYF. The CDR3 DNA sequence: TGTGCCAGCAGCTTCGGGAGGGCCACTTTCTACGAGCAGTACTTC. The variable domain in full, with the rest retrieved from reference TRBV13 and TRBJ2-7, is AAGVIQSPRHLIKEKRETATLKCYPIPRHDTVYWYQQGPGQDPQFLISFYEKMQSDKGSIPDRFSAQQFSDYHSELNMSSLELGDSALYFCASSFGRATFYEQYFGPGTRLTVT.

V gene TRBV5-1 combines with J gene TRBJ2-1; TRBD2 agrees at 8 bases. Germline V CDR1 and CDR2: SGHRS, YFSETQ. This CDR3 comprises 15 residues. J was trimmed by 2 bases and V by 4 bases; bases with no gene match: 5. The CDR3 sequence: CASSRGGATYNEQFF. The CDR3 nucleotides read TGCGCCAGCAGCCGGGGGGGTGCAACCTACAATGAGCAGTTCTTC.

V gene TRBV6-1 combines with J gene TRBJ1-1, with no clear D. CDR1 and CDR2 (germline): MNHNS, SASEGT. The V and J ends lost 7 bases and 0 bases respectively, with 12 bases between them. This CDR3 has 14 residues. CDR3 nucleotides: TGTGCCAGCAATCAAAGAGGAATGAACACTGAAGCTTTCTTT. Translated: CASNQRGMNTEAFF.

J is TRBJ1-3 and V is TRBV7-2; 8 bases are a match to TRBD1. This CDR3 is 15 amino acids long. The V segment lost 2 bases and the J segment 0 bases; nucleotides outside the gene matches: 0. In germline, CDR1 is SGHTA, CDR2 FQGNSA. CDR3 sequence (DNA): TGTGCCAGCAGCTTAACAGGGGGCTCTGGAAACACCATATATTTT. This codes for CASSLTGGSGNTIYF.

The V call is TRBV4-1, the J call TRBJ1-1; 9 positions agree with TRBD1. The CDR3 consists of 16 residues. Germline lookup yields CDR1 MGHRA and CDR2 YSYEKL. The ends lost 5 bases at V and 6 bases at J; junction bases unmatched: 13. CDR3 sequence reads: CASSGQGLDSGPEAFF. As DNA, the CDR3 is TGCGCCAGCAGCGGACAGGGGTTGGACTCCGGGCCTGAAGCTTTCTTT.

This clone was observed a handful of times. The genes are TRBV2 and TRBJ1-1; weak D call: TRBD1 (5 bases). V was cut by 4 bases and J by 0 bases, with 12 bases left in between. The CDR3 is made up of 15 amino acids. Germline V gene lookup returns CDR1 SNHLY and CDR2 FYNNEI. The CDR3 is CASSAAGTVNTEAFF. CDR3 coding DNA: TGTGCCAGCAGTGCCGCCGGGACGGTGAACACTGAAGCTTTCTTT.

The CDR3, as DNA: TGCGCCAGCAGCTTGCAGGGGACAGCAAGCAATGAGCAGTTCTTC. This sequence encodes CASSLQGTASNEQFF. The J gene is TRBJ2-1, the V gene TRBV5-1, with 7 bases that match TRBD1. CDR3 length: 15 amino acids. Germline V lookup: CDR1 SGHRS, CDR2 YFSETQ. The J segment lost 6 bases and the V segment lost 1 base, leaving 7 bases of the junction unmatched.

This sequence joins TRBV6-1 and TRBJ2-1; 9 positions match TRBD2. Germline CDR1 and CDR2: MNHNS and SASEGT. V lost 7 bases to trimming and J lost 7 bases; unmatched junction nucleotides: 11. The CDR3 runs 15 residues. The DNA of the CDR3 is TGTGCCAGCATAGCCAAGACCAGCGGGGGGAATGAGCAGTTCTTC. Translating gives CASIAKTSGGNEQFF.

The V call is TRBV7-8, the J call TRBJ1-1; D ambiguous. This CDR3 spans 15 amino acids. With 2 bases removed from V and 5 bases from J, the gap between germline ends came to 15 bases. The V gene's germline CDR1 is SGHVS and CDR2 FQNEAQ. CDR3 bases: TGTGCCAGCAGCTTATCTGGGGTTCGGTCGACTGAAGCTTTCTTT. It specifies CASSLSGVRSTEAFF.

This clone has just a few counts. The chain employs TRBV2 and TRBJ1-2, with TRBD1 matching over 8 bases. V shed 10 bases and J 7 bases; nucleotides not matched to a gene: 8. The germline gives CDR1 SNHLY, CDR2 FYNNEI. The CDR3 length is 12 residues. The CDR3 DNA follows: TGTGCCACCAACCAGGGGGCAGGTGGCTACACCTTC. Its protein product is CATNQGAGGYTF.

The chain has TRBV6-6 and TRBJ2-5, with TRBD1 identical over 7 bases. V was pared by 5 bases and J by 4 bases, with 7 bases of the junction left unmatched. The CDR3 is made up of 14 amino acids. CDR1 and CDR2 from the germline V gene are MNHNY and SVGAGI (reference sequence). CDR3 nucleotide sequence: TGTGCCAGCAGTGACCTTACAGGGGCAGAGACCCAGTACTTC. It yields the protein CASSDLTGAETQYF.

The chain combines TRBV6-4 with TRBJ2-3; tentatively, D is TRBD2 (5 bases). This CDR3 is 15 amino acids long. V shed 3 bases and J shed 1 base, with 11 bases lying between them. Germline V gene sequence: CDR1 MRHNA, CDR2 SNTAGT. CDR3 region: CASSEAGGGTDTQYF. CDR3 bases: TGTGCCAGCAGTGAAGCAGGAGGAGGCACAGATACGCAGTATTTT.

V usage is TRBV10-3 and J usage is TRBJ2-7; TRBD1 matches at 7 bases. J lost 6 bases, V lost 4 bases, and 9 bases had no gene match. The germline gives CDR1 ENHRY, CDR2 SYGVKD. The CDR3 is 14 residues long. The CDR3 loop reads CAISGEGGRGEQYF. CDR3 bases: TGTGCCATCAGTGGGGAAGGGGGCCGGGGCGAGCAGTACTTC.

The gene calls are TRBV10-3 and TRBJ2-1, with 11 bases that match TRBD2. This CDR3 comprises 19 residues. V shed 3 bases, J shed 3 bases, and the junction held 13 bases outside the gene matches. Germline V gene lookup returns CDR1 ENHRY and CDR2 SYGVKD. The CDR3 sequence: CAISEPGRPLAGGYNEQFF. For the CDR3, the DNA is TGTGCCATCAGTGAACCGGGGAGGCCTCTAGCGGGGGGCTACAATGAGCAGTTCTTC.

The chain combines TRBV6-1 with TRBJ1-1; no firm D call. Germline CDR1 and CDR2: MNHNS and SASEGT. There are 13 residues in the CDR3. V was cut by 1 base and J by 1 base, with 4 bases left in between. CDR3 sequence: CASSEVGNTEAFF. The CDR3 nucleotides are TGTGCCAGCAGTGAAGTGGGGAACACTGAAGCTTTCTTT.

The V call is TRBV6-1, the J call TRBJ1-4; D call uncertain. There are 16 residues in the CDR3. CDR1 MNHNS and CDR2 SASEGT come from the germline V gene. The V end lost 2 bases, the J end lost 4 bases, and 14 bases lay between the germline ends. CDR3 DNA: TGTGCCAGCAGTGAACCTCTCTGGAGGAATAATGAAAAACTGTTTTTT. It yields the protein CASSEPLWRNNEKLFF.

This clone was observed a single time. The rearrangement uses TRBV9 and TRBJ1-3; TRBD1 is a possible D gene (6 bases). The CDR3 has 14 amino acids. Trimming removed 4 bases from V and 4 bases from J, with 12 bases in between. Germline loops: CDR1 SGDLS, CDR2 YYNGEE. Written as DNA, the CDR3 is TGTGCCAGCAGCCTCTCCGGGACAGGAAACACCATATATTTT. Protein product: CASSLSGTGNTIYF.

The chain has TRBV27 and TRBJ2-7; D may be TRBD1 (6 bases). Trimming shortened V by 5 bases and J by 0 bases, and 14 bases separated the two germline ends. Germline loops: CDR1 MNHEY, CDR2 SMNVEV (reference sequence). The CDR3 is made up of 15 amino acids. The DNA for the CDR3 is TGTGCCAGCAGTCCGGGACACCCGAGCTCCTACGAGCAGTACTTC. Translation gives CASSPGHPSSYEQYF.

The chain uses TRBV2 and TRBJ1-1, with D possibly TRBD1 on 5 matching bases. Between the trimmed V and J ends, which lost 6 bases and 12 bases, there was a span of 20 bases. Germline assignment: CDR1 SNHLY and CDR2 FYNNEI. This CDR3 is built from 13 residues. The DNA for the CDR3 is TGTGCCAGCAGAGTAGGGACTCGCCTTGGATCTTTCTTT. Its protein product is CASRVGTRLGSFF.

The chain joins TRBV6-6 to TRBJ2-2; D call uncertain. Per germline, CDR1 MNHNY and CDR2 SVGAGI (reference sequence). This CDR3 spans 15 amino acids. V gave up 2 bases and J gave up 4 bases, with 11 bases separating them. The CDR3 DNA sequence: TGTGCCAGCAGTTACCCTAAGGGAATCACCGGGGAGCTGTTTTTT. Translating gives CASSYPKGITGELFF.

This clone was detected only once. The chain couples TRBV27 to TRBJ2-7; weak D call: TRBD2 (6 bases). Germline-derived CDR1 and CDR2 are MNHEY and SMNVEV (reference sequence). The CDR3 has 15 amino acids. V was pared by 8 bases and J by 4 bases, with 21 bases between. The CDR3 reads CASGPGDSLSYEQYF. The CDR3 DNA reads as TGTGCCAGCGGCCCGGGGGACTCGTTATCTTACGAGCAGTACTTC.

This chain joins TRBV6-1 and TRBJ2-1; TRBD2 aligns across 7 bases. Germline trimming cut 10 bases from V and 0 bases from J; bases unmatched to any gene: 9. The CDR3 is made up of 15 amino acids. Germline lookup yields CDR1 MNHNS and CDR2 SASEGT. The CDR3 protein is CATKPSGGSYNEQFF. CDR3 in DNA: TGTGCCACCAAGCCTAGCGGAGGCTCCTACAATGAGCAGTTCTTC.

On this clone itself: The junction departs from germline at one end; a sequencing error may be responsible. V usage is TRBV7-7 and J usage is TRBJ2-1; the D is unclear. The length of the CDR3 is 13 residues. Germline CDR1 SSHAT, CDR2 FNYEAQ (reference sequence). The chain's CDR3 is CASSLDSHNEQFF. In DNA, the CDR3 is TGTGCTAGCAGCTTAGACTCCCACAATGAGCAGTTCTTC.

The V and J genes are TRBV6-5 and TRBJ2-7; D is unclear. Trimming took off 5 bases at V and 2 bases at J, with 13 bases between the two ends. The germline CDR1 and CDR2 sequences are MNHEY and SVGAGI. This CDR3 comprises 14 residues. This CDR3 is CASSPPDNTYEQYF. CDR3 nucleotide sequence: TGTGCCAGCAGTCCCCCCGACAATACCTACGAGCAGTACTTC.

This chain joins TRBV21-1 and TRBJ2-1; TRBD2 was called by the table and not checked on the DNA. TRBV21-1 is noted as a pseudogene. CDR3 size: 17 residues. In nucleotides, the CDR3 is TGTGCCAGCAGCTTCCGCCGGGCGGAGGGGCCGCTTAATGAGCAGTTCTTC. Translation: CASSFRRAEGPLNEQFF.

V is TRBV29-1 and J is TRBJ2-5; 14 nucleotides align to TRBD2. The germline V gene has CDR1 SQVTM and CDR2 ANQGSEA. V gave up 4 bases and J gave up 0 bases; unmatched junction bases: 13. This CDR3 spans 19 amino acids. The CDR3 DNA is TGCAGCGTTGCAGGGACTAGCGGGGGAGGGGGAATTTACCAAGAGACCCAGTACTTC. Encoded protein: CSVAGTSGGGGIYQETQYF.